This TCR beta chain was sequenced during a study of tumor-infiltrating lymphocytes in primary liver carcinoma. Study in general: All patients, whether men or women, fell within 30 to 69 years of age.

Unsorted bulk tissue, roughly 20-33 mg of it, served as the source for co-extraction of RNA and DNA. A constant-region primer primed TCR beta cDNA synthesis from 400 to 550 ng of total RNA. Amplification in three nested multiplex PCR rounds with slightly modified ARM-PCR gave rise to TCR beta libraries. Two initial PCR rounds of about 11 cycles each paired TRBV1-TRBV30 forward primers with a C-beta reverse primer. MiXCR, run by TCRdb on the multiplex PCR reads, gives a single entry per CDR3 protein. The data contain about 92,000 distinct CDR3 sequences, just under 70% of them seen just once; the ten biggest clones take up around 30%. CDR1 and CDR2 (germline): WSHSY, SAAADI. V was trimmed by 4 bases and J by 3 bases, leaving 10 bases between them. The CDR3 contains 14 residues.

V gene TRBV10-2 combines with J gene TRBJ2-1; no clear D gene. The sequenced material came from tumor-adjacent normal liver tissue. This sequence was found in a man aged 35 to 55 with primary liver carcinoma and hepatitis B virus infection. The CDR3 DNA is TGCGCCAGCAGTGGAACTAACCACTACAATGAGCAGTTCTTC. Protein: CASSGTNHYNEQFF.